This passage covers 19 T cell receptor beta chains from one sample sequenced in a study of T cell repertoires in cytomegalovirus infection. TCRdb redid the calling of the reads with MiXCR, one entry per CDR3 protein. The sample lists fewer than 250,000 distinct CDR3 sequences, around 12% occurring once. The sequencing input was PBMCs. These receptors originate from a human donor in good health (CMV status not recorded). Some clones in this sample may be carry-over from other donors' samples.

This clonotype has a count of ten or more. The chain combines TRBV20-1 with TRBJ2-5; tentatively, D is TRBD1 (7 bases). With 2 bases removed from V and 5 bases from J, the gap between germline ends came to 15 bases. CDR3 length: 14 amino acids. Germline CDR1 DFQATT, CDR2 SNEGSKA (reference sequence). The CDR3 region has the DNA TGCAGTGCTAGACGGCAGGGGGAGGAGGAGACCCAGTACTTC. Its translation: CSARRQGEEETQYF.

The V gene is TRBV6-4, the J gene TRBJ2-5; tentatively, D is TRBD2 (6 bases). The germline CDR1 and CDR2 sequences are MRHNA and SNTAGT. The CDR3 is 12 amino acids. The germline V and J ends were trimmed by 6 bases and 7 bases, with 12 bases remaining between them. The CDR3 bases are TGTGCCAGCAGCCTCCTGGGAGGGACCCAGTACTTC. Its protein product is CASSLLGGTQYF.

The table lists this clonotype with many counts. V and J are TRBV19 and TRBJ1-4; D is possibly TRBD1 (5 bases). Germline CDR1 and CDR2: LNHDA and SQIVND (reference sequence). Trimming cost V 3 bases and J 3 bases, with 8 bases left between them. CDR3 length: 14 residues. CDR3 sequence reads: CASSMQGPNEKLFF. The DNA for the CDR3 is TGTGCCAGTAGTATGCAGGGCCCTAATGAAAAACTGTTTTTT.

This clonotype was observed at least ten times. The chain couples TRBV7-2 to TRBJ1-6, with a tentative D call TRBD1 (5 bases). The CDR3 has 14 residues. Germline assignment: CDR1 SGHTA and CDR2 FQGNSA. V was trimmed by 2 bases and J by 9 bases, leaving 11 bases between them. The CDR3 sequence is CASSLQGVRSPLHF. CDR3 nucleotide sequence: TGTGCCAGCAGCTTACAAGGGGTCCGTTCACCCCTCCACTTT.

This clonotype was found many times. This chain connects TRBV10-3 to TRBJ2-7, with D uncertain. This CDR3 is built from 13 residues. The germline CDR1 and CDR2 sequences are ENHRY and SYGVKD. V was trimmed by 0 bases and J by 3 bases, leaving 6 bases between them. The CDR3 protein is CAISESTIYEQYF. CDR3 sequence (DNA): TGTGCCATCAGTGAGTCCACAATCTACGAGCAGTACTTC.

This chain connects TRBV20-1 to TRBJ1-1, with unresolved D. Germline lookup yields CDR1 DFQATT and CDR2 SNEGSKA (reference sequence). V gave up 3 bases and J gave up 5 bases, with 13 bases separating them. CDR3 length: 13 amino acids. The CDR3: CSARDLPGTEAFF. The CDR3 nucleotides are TGCAGTGCTAGGGACCTCCCGGGGACTGAAGCTTTCTTT.

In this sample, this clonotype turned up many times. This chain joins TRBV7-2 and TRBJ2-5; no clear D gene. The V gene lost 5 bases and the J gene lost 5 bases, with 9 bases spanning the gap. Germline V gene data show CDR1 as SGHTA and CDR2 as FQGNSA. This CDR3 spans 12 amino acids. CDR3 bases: TGTGCCAGCAGCGAGCAGTATGAGACCCAGTACTTC. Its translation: CASSEQYETQYF.

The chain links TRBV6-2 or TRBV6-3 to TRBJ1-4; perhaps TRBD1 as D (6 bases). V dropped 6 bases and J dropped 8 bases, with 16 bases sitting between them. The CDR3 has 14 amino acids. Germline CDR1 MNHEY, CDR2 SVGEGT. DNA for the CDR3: TGTGCCAGCAGACAACAGGGCTTTGACGAAAAACTGTTTTTT. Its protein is CASRQQGFDEKLFF.

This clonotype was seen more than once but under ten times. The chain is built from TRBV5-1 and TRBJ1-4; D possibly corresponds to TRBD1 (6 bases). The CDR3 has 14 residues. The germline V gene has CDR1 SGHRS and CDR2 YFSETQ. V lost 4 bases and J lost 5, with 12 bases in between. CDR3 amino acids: CASSTEGGNEKLFF. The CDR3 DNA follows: TGCGCCAGCAGCACCGAGGGGGGGAATGAAAAACTGTTTTTT. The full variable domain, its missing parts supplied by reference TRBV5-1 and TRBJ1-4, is KAGVTQTPRYLIKTRGQQVTLSCSPISGHRSVSWYQQTPGQGLQFLFEYFSETQRNKGNFPGRFSGRQFSNSRSEMNVSTLELGDSALYLCASSTEGGNEKLFFGSGTQLSVL.

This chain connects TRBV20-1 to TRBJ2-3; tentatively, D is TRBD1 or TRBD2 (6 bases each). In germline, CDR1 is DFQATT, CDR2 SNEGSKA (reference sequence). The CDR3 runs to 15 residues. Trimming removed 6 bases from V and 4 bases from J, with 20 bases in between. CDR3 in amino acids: CSALWSGANSDTQYF. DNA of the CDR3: TGCAGTGCCCTTTGGTCGGGGGCGAATTCAGATACGCAGTATTTT.

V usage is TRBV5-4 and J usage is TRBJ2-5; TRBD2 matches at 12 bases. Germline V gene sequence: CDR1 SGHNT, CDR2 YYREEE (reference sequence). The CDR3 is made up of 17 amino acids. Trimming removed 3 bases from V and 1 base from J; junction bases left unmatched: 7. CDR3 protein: CASSSLTSGGTQETQYF. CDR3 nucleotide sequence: TGTGCCAGCAGCTCCTTGACTAGCGGGGGCACCCAAGAGACCCAGTACTTC.

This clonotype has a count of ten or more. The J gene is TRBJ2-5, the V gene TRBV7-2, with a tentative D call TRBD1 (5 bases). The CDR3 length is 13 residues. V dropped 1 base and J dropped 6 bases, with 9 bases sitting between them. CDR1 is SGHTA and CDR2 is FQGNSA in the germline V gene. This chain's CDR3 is CASSLDPGKTQYF. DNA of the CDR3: TGTGCCAGCAGCTTAGACCCAGGGAAGACCCAGTACTTC.

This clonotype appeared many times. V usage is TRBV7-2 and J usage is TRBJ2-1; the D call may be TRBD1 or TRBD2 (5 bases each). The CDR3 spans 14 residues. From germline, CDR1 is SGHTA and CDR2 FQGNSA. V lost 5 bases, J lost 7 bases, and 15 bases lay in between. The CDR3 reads CASSTELAGNEQFF. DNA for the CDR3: TGTGCCAGCAGCACGGAGCTAGCAGGGAATGAGCAGTTCTTC.

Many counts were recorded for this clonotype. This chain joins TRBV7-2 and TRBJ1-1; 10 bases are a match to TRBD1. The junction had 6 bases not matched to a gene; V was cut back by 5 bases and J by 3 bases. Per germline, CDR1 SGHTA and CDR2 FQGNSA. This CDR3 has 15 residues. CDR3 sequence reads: CASSPVTGGDTEAFF. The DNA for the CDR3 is TGTGCCAGCAGCCCCGTGACAGGGGGCGACACTGAAGCTTTCTTT.

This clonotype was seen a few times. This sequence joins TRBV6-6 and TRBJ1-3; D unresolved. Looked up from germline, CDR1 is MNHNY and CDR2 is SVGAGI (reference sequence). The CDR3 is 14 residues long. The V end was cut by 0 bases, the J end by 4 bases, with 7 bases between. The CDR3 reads CASSYSTGGNTIYF. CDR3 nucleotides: TGTGCCAGCAGTTACTCGACGGGGGGAAACACCATATATTTT.

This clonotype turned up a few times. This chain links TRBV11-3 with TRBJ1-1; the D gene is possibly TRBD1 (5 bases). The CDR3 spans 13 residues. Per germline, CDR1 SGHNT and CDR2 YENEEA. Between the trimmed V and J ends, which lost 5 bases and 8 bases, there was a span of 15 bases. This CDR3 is CASSRDGHREAFF. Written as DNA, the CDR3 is TGTGCCAGCAGCCGCGACGGACATAGAGAAGCTTTCTTT.

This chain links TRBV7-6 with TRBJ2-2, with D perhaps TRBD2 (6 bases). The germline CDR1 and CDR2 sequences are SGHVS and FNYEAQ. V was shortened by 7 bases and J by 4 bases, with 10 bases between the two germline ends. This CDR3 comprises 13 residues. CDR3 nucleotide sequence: TGTGCCAGCACCTGGGAGGTCACCGGGGAGCTGTTTTTT. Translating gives CASTWEVTGELFF.

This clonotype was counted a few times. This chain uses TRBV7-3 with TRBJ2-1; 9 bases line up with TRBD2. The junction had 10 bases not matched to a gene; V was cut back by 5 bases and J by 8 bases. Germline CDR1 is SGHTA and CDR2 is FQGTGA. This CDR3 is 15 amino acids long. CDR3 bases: TGTGCCAGCAGCGCCCCAGCGGGGGGAAGGGATGAGCAGTTCTTC. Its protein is CASSAPAGGRDEQFF.

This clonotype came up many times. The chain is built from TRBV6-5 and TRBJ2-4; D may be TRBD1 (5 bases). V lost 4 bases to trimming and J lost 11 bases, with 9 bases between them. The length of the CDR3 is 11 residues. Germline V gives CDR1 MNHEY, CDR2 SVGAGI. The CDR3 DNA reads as TGTGCCAGCAGTTTCGGACACCTTCAGTACTTC. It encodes CASSFGHLQYF.